This T cell receptor (beta chain) was sequenced in a study of spatial heterogeneity in lung cancer. For the study at large: Compared with alpha-chain sequences, beta-chain sequences were consistently detected in greater numbers.

Stated time point: sample taken at primary tumor resection. In each case, whole RNA from tumor, nontumor lung or frozen PBMC was sequenced unsorted. Points from the study as a whole: Resection blood, more than follow-up blood, showed ubiquitous expanded tumor TCRs.

In the library, each TCR cDNA molecule bore its own unique molecular identifier. TCRdb re-derived calls from the 5' RACE reads in MiXCR, one entry per CDR3 protein. Found here are 45,000 or so distinct CDR3 sequences, 6.5% to 8% of them singletons; the top ten hold approximately 13%. On this clonotype itself: What it recognizes is unknown. A much larger clonotype is one base distant, so this may be a read error.

Germline loops: CDR1 MNHEY, CDR2 SVGEGT. V gave up 1 base and J gave up 3 bases; unmatched junction bases: 6. This CDR3 region has 17 residues. V and J are TRBV6-2 or TRBV6-3 and TRBJ2-1, with TRBD2 matching 10 bases. The receptor comes from a female donor with early-stage non-small cell lung cancer. The source material was PBMCs, sampled at surgery. CDR3 DNA: TGTGCCAGCAGTTACTTGCCTAGCGGGGGCATCTACAATGAGCAGTTCTTC. It encodes CASSYLPSGGIYNEQFF.